This TCR beta chain was captured by sequencing in a study of T cells in Graves' hyperthyroidism and ophthalmopathy (dated by TCRdb to between 2017 and 2020). Looking at the study overall: Peripheral blood was sampled at the time of initial diagnosis, prior to any treatment. The 100 discovery patients were randomly split 7:3 into training and test sets. The study also compared thyroid tissue and blood T-cell repertoires from more than 5 Graves' hyperthyroidism patients. Following sampling, methimazole starting at 30 mg daily was given to hyperthyroidism patients, and high-dose intravenous methylprednisolone was given to ophthalmopathy patients. The paper reports TCR Vbeta CDR3 sequencing of more than 120 peripheral blood samples: 43 ophthalmopathy, under 80 hyperthyroidism and around 17 progressor patients. Prospective prediction of ophthalmopathy was tested in an independent validation cohort of some 19 hyperthyroidism patients and around 16 patients who later progressed to ophthalmopathy. To identify distinguishing TCR V-J signatures, a discovery cohort of 90 to 100 patients was used, comprising under 45 with Graves' ophthalmopathy and some 60 with stable Graves' hyperthyroidism.

This clonotype was counted ten times or more. Its cognate antigen has yet to be identified. The input lacks base qualities; no much larger clone sits a single base away. The TCR beta CDR3 regions were amplified from RNA transcripts. A first-round RT-PCR of the TCR CDR3 used the HTBI primer set with the Qiagen OneStep RT-PCR kit. Libraries were constructed in a second round of multiplex PCR, after which size selection and purification were carried out. Sequencing of the libraries was done on an Illumina HiSeq2000 using paired-end 100 bp reads. Regarding the original processing steps: Raw data were processed with SOAPnuke, discarding reads with adapters, uncalled bases, mean Phred below 15, or no exact constant-primer or identifier match. High-quality paired reads were merged using COPE v1.2.5, and each unique nucleotide sequence was defined as a clonotype. MiTCR v1.1 was used to align clonotypes to the IMGT TRBV, TRBD and TRBJ reference segments. Analysis was restricted to V-J combinations with a frequency above 0.0001, which covered about 99% of repertoires. The TCS score was defined as F50 (clonal expansion) divided by E x V (chaos), with BLOSUM62-based TCRdist calculated between CDR3 peptides within each V-J. Welch's t-statistics and random forest reduced 514 V-J features to roughly 13, which were used in a naive Bayes classifier (R e1071). TCRdb ran its own pipeline on the public reads, namely fastp trimming at Q25 and MiXCR clone calling, and kept in-frame beta chains. Rows merge per CDR3 protein into single entries with the most common DNA and genes. TCRdb's processing, not the authors', yielded these V and J calls. This sample comprises some 500,000 distinct CDR3 sequences, roughly 14% of them detected only once. Less than 20% of the sample belongs to the ten largest clones.

What the research found in general, with its limitations: Most expanded thyroid clonotypes (frequency above 0.001) were also detected in blood, a finding suggesting that blood repertoires may reflect thyroid immune responses. Sample size was not statistically predetermined, and investigators were not blinded to group allocation. In validation, the model predicted progression to ophthalmopathy with over 65% sensitivity and 72% to 85% specificity, a median of roughly seven months before onset. A model built on a 13 V-J signature distinguished ophthalmopathy from stable hyperthyroidism, reaching about 88% sensitivity and around 81% specificity in cross-validation and 80%/75% in testing.

Stable Graves' hyperthyroidism was defined as the absence of progression to ophthalmopathy over 18 months of follow-up. Hyperthyroidism patients were aged 18 to 65 years and newly diagnosed, with disease duration of less than 2 months. Any patient with an uncontrolled infection, another autoimmune disease, pregnancy or lactation was excluded. Diagnoses were established on the basis of clinical symptoms, serum thyroxine and TRAb, thyroid ultrasound, and orbital computed tomography. PBMCs were isolated from about 9.1 ml of fresh peripheral blood by Ficoll-Paque density gradient centrifugation. Trizol reagent was used to extract total RNA, and RNA quality was then checked on an Agilent 2100 Bioanalyzer. Looking up the germline V gene yields CDR1 SNHLY and CDR2 FYNNEI. The CDR3 holds 14 amino acids from the cysteine to the phenylalanine. Only the CDR3 DNA is retained, 42 bases long and in frame from the first base. V loses 8 bases of germline sequence and J loses 0 bases, and the interval between the two ends is 13 bases.

This clonotype originated in a woman aged 18 to 35 with Graves' hyperthyroidism. The rearranged segments are TRBV2 and TRBJ1-1; D gene: possibly TRBD1, on 6 matching bases. The sequenced sample consisted of blood. The DNA sequence reads TGTGCCAGCTGCTCCAGGGGTTTGAACACTGAAGCTTTCTTT. Protein translation: CASCSRGLNTEAFF.